This TCR beta chain comes out of a study of T cell changes during pregnancy in multiple sclerosis. Repertoires were generated with immunoSEQ multiplex PCR, while TCRdb's copy carries only in-frame clones and drops some. The top ten clones hold approximately 2.3% of a sample with just under 65,000 clones, approximately 96% of them seen once. The sequence derives from a female donor with multiple sclerosis, enrolled in a pregnancy study. The specimen comprised CD8+ T cells from peripheral blood mononuclear cells, sampled after pregnancy.

CDR3 in amino acids: CAWEGALSGNTIYF. Here the CDR3 DNA reads TGTGCCTGGGAGGGGGCCCTCTCTGGAAACACCATATATTTT. The chain recombines TRBV30 with TRBJ1-3, with 7 bases lining up with TRBD1. CDR3 size: 14 residues. V shed 5 bases, J shed 0 bases, and the junction held 4 bases outside the gene matches. Germline CDR1 reads GTSNPN; CDR2 reads SVGIG (reference sequence).